This passage covers 14 T cell receptor beta chains from one sample sequenced in a study of blood T cells in healthy people across ages. With a J-beta primer mix and a sample-barcoded 5' primer, a second PCR ran roughly 6 to 11 cycles. Via MiXCR, TCRdb re-called the 5' RACE reads, giving one row per CDR3 protein. The sample yields approximately 1.5 million distinct CDR3 sequences, 30% to 40% seen once. The sample consisted of blood. These receptor sequences come from a woman in her 30s in good health.

The V and J genes are TRBV4-1 and TRBJ1-5; D unresolved. The CDR3 is 14 residues long. Germline values: CDR1 MGHRA, CDR2 YSYEKL. V lost 6 bases, J lost 2 bases, and 11 bases lay in between. In DNA, the CDR3 is TGCGCCAGCAGTTCAGTGTTGGGCAATCAGCCCCAGCATTTT. This translates into CASSSVLGNQPQHF.

This clonotype was recorded many times. The chain carries TRBV27 and TRBJ2-7, with 13 bases matching TRBD2. CDR1 and CDR2 from the germline V gene are MNHEY and SMNVEV (reference sequence). The CDR3 length is 18 residues. V was clipped by 0 bases and J by 0 bases; unmatched bases: 5. This CDR3 is CASSLSWTSGGSSYEQYF. DNA for the CDR3: TGTGCCAGCAGTTTATCGTGGACTAGCGGGGGCTCCTCCTACGAGCAGTACTTC.

This chain uses TRBV6-1 with TRBJ1-5; maybe TRBD1 (6 bases). This CDR3 region has 15 residues. Germline CDR1 is MNHNS and CDR2 is SASEGT. V lost 2 bases and J lost 6, with 14 bases in between. The CDR3, as DNA: TGTGCCAGCAGTGAACAAGGGGGGCCCGGTCAGCCCCAGCATTTT. The encoded protein is CASSEQGGPGQPQHF.

The CDR3 loop reads CASRYGQAGTEAFF. The CDR3, as DNA: TGTGCCAGCAGGTACGGCCAGGCCGGCACTGAAGCTTTCTTT. The chain carries TRBV7-9 and TRBJ1-1; D unclear. V was cut by 6 bases and J by 4 bases, with 15 bases left in between. This CDR3 has 14 amino acids. Germline CDR1 is SEHNR and CDR2 is FQNEAQ (reference sequence).

This chain joins TRBV7-2 and TRBJ2-7; D ambiguous. The CDR3 is 15 residues long. From germline, CDR1 is SGHTA and CDR2 FQGNSA. Deletions cut 3 bases from V and 6 bases from J, with 18 bases between. Here the CDR3 reads CASSFSRNIHLEQYF. DNA for the CDR3: TGTGCCAGCAGCTTTAGTAGGAACATACACCTCGAGCAGTACTTC.

The V gene is TRBV20-1, the J gene TRBJ2-7; TRBD2 aligns across 8 bases. There are 14 residues in the CDR3. The V gene's germline CDR1 is DFQATT and CDR2 SNEGSKA (reference sequence). The V gene end was trimmed by 5 bases and the J gene end by 8 bases; junction bases not matched to a gene: 14. CDR3 loop: CSADTSGEQYKQYF. CDR3 coding DNA: TGCAGTGCTGATACTAGCGGAGAACAGTACAAGCAGTACTTC.

V is TRBV6-1 and J is TRBJ1-5; 9 bases fit TRBD1. The CDR3 length is 14 residues. CDR1 is MNHNS and CDR2 is SASEGT in the germline V gene. V lost 11 bases to trimming and J lost 6 bases; unmatched junction nucleotides: 11. This CDR3 reads CAGMTGQGFQPQHF. For the CDR3, the DNA is TGTGCCGGCATGACGGGACAGGGTTTTCAGCCCCAGCATTTT.

This clonotype was seen once. J is TRBJ1-1 and V is TRBV19; D uncertain. The CDR3 has 15 residues. CDR1 LNHDA and CDR2 SQIVND come from the germline V gene (reference sequence). V was trimmed by 4 bases and J by 2 bases, leaving 14 bases between them. Written as DNA, the CDR3 is TGTGCCAGTAGTACCCCGGCCGGGAGAAACACTGAAGCTTTCTTT. Its protein product is CASSTPAGRNTEAFF.

This chain connects TRBV3-1 to TRBJ1-2; maybe TRBD1 (5 bases). The CDR3 has 16 residues. The V gene's germline CDR1 is LGHDT and CDR2 YNNKEL (reference sequence). Trimming pared 4 bases from V and 7 bases from J, leaving 22 bases between. The DNA of the CDR3 is TGTGCCAGCAGCCGGCCGGGGGTAGAAACAAGCTCTGGCTACACCTTC. This gives the protein CASSRPGVETSSGYTF.

J is TRBJ2-1 and V is TRBV4-1; 7 bases are shared with TRBD2. CDR3 size: 16 residues. V lost 2 bases and J lost 6; bases outside the gene matches: 10. Germline CDR1 and CDR2: MGHRA and YSYEKL. CDR3 nucleotides: TGCGCCAGCAGCCAACCTCCCGGACTAGACCTCAATGAGCAGTTCTTC. It is translated as CASSQPPGLDLNEQFF.

This clonotype was detected only a few times. V usage is TRBV12-3 or TRBV12-4 and J usage is TRBJ1-2; a weak D match, TRBD1 (5 bases). This CDR3 is built from 11 residues. The V and J ends lost 1 base and 9 bases respectively, with 6 bases between them. CDR3 bases: TGTGCCAGCAGTTTAGGGGGGAGCTACACCTTC. Translated: CASSLGGSYTF.

The gene calls are TRBV12-3 or TRBV12-4 and TRBJ2-3; TRBD2 agrees at 16 bases. Losses at the gene ends were 6 bases for V and 5 bases for J; bases not matched to a gene: 8. CDR3 length: 17 residues. This CDR3 is CASRGLAGGPYGDTQYF. The CDR3 region has the DNA TGTGCCAGCAGGGGACTAGCGGGAGGGCCTTACGGAGATACGCAGTATTTT.

The chain uses TRBV30 and TRBJ1-3; D gene ambiguous. The V end was cut by 4 bases, the J end by 0 bases, with 7 bases between. From germline, CDR1 is GTSNPN and CDR2 SVGIG (reference sequence). The CDR3 covers 13 residues. CDR3 residues: CAWNSVSGNTIYF. Written as DNA, the CDR3 is TGTGCCTGGAACTCTGTCTCTGGAAACACCATATATTTT.

This clonotype turned up a few times. The chain couples TRBV5-1 to TRBJ2-7; D ambiguous. Germline CDR1 and CDR2: SGHRS and YFSETQ. V was trimmed by 2 bases and J by 2 bases, leaving 11 bases between them. The CDR3 covers 14 residues. The CDR3 loop reads CASSFRQDPYEQYF. CDR3 sequence (DNA): TGCGCCAGCAGCTTTAGACAAGACCCCTACGAGCAGTACTTC.